The source of this T cell receptor (beta chain) is a study of T cells in Graves' hyperthyroidism and ophthalmopathy (dated by TCRdb to the late 2010s). In the study overall: Peripheral blood samples were taken at the time of initial diagnosis, prior to any treatment. An independent validation cohort of around 19 hyperthyroidism patients and more than 15 patients who later progressed to ophthalmopathy tested prospective prediction of ophthalmopathy. A discovery cohort of roughly 100 patients, roughly 43 with Graves' ophthalmopathy and approximately 55 with stable Graves' hyperthyroidism, was used to find distinguishing TCR V-J signatures. The paper describes TCR Vbeta CDR3 sequencing of some 130 peripheral blood samples, made up of some 40 ophthalmopathy patients, around 73 hyperthyroidism patients and 17 progressor patients. Thyroid tissue and blood T-cell repertoires from six or seven Graves' hyperthyroidism patients were also compared in the study. Following sampling, methimazole starting at 30 mg daily was given to hyperthyroidism patients, and high-dose intravenous methylprednisolone was given to ophthalmopathy patients. The 100 or so discovery patients were randomly split 7:3 into training and test sets. Results the study describes overall, beyond this receptor: Sample size was not statistically predetermined, and blinding of investigators to group allocation was not performed. Most expanded thyroid clonotypes (frequency above 0.001) were also found in blood, which suggests that blood repertoires may mirror thyroid immune responses. During validation, the model predicted progression to ophthalmopathy a median of roughly six months ahead of onset, with around 71% sensitivity and around 73% specificity. Ophthalmopathy was separated from stable hyperthyroidism by a 13 V-J signature model, with approximately 85% sensitivity and 81% to 82% specificity obtained in cross-validation and 80%/75% obtained in testing.

This clonotype was seen ten or more times. What antigen it recognizes has not been identified. No base qualities exist here, and no much larger clone lies one base off it. The TCR beta CDR3 regions were amplified from RNA transcripts. For the first round of RT-PCR on the TCR CDR3, the HTBI primer set was used together with the Qiagen OneStep RT-PCR kit. Libraries were constructed in a second round of multiplex PCR, after which size selection and purification were carried out. Sequencing of the libraries was done on an Illumina HiSeq2000 using paired-end 100 bp reads. Processing in the source paper ran as follows. SOAPnuke was used to process the raw data, throwing out any read that contained adapters or uncalled bases, had a mean Phred below 15, or lacked an exact constant-primer or identifier match. High-quality paired reads were merged with COPE v1.2.5, and unique nucleotide sequences were defined as clonotypes. MiTCR v1.1 was used to align the clonotypes against IMGT TRBV, TRBD and TRBJ reference segments. Analysis was restricted to V-J combinations with a frequency above 0.0001, which covered about 99% of repertoires. The TCS score was defined as the ratio of F50 (clonal expansion) to E x V (chaos), calculated using BLOSUM62-based TCRdist between CDR3 peptides within each V-J. Welch's t-statistics and random forest reduced around 510 V-J features to about 13, which were used in a naive Bayes classifier (R e1071). TCRdb reprocessed the public reads (quality trimming at Q25 with fastp, clone calling with MiXCR) and kept in-frame beta chains. Each entry is one CDR3 protein sequence, shown with its most common DNA and genes. None of the V and J calls come from the authors' own analysis; TCRdb made them. A total of a few hundred thousand distinct CDR3 sequences appear in this sample, roughly 25% of them only once. The ten most abundant clones make up around 79% of the sample.

Stable Graves' hyperthyroidism was defined as no progression to ophthalmopathy during 18 months of follow-up. Hyperthyroidism patients were newly diagnosed, with disease duration under 2 months, and aged 18 to 65 years. The study excluded patients with uncontrolled infections, other autoimmune diseases, pregnancy or lactation. Diagnoses were based on clinical symptoms, serum thyroxine and TRAb, thyroid ultrasound and orbital computed tomography. PBMCs were separated from 10 ml of fresh peripheral blood using Ficoll-Paque density gradient centrifugation. Trizol reagent was used to extract total RNA, and RNA quality was then checked on an Agilent 2100 Bioanalyzer. Counted from cysteine to phenylalanine, this CDR3 has 14 amino acids. Of all the DNA, just the CDR3 is kept, 42 bases in frame from base 1. CDR1 and CDR2 are read off the germline V gene (reference sequence) as LGHDT and YNNKEL. Trimmed from V: 1 base; trimmed from J: 8 bases; junction bases lacking a gene match: 6.

This receptor was obtained from a man aged 50 or older with Graves' hyperthyroidism. The chain is made from TRBV3-1 and TRBJ2-7, with 9 middle bases fitting TRBD2. Sample: blood. At the DNA level, the sequence is TGTGCCAGCAGCCAAGTTCCTAGCGGGATCCAGCAGTACTTC. Translated, it reads CASSQVPSGIQQYF.